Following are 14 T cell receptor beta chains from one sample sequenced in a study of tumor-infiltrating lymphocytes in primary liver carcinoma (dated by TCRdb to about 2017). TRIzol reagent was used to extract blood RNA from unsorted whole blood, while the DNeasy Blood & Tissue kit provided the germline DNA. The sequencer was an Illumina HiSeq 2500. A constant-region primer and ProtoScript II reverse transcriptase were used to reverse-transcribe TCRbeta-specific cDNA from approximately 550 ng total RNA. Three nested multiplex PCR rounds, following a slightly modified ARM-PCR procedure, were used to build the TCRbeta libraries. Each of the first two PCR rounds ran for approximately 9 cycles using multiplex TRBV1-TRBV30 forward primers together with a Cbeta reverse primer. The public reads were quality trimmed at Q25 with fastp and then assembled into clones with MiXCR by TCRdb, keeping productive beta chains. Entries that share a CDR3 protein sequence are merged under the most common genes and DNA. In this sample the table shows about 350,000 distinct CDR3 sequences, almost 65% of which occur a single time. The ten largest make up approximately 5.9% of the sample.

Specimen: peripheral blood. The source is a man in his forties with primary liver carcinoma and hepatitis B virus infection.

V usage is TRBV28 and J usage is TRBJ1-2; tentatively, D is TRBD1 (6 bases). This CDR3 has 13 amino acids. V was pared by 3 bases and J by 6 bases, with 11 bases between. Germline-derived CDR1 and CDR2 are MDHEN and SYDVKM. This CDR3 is CASSFRGTHGYTF. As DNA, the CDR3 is TGTGCCAGCAGTTTCAGGGGTACCCATGGCTACACCTTC.

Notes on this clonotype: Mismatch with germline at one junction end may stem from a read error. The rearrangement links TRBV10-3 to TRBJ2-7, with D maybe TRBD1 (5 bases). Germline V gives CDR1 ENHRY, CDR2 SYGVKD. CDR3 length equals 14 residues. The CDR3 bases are TGTGTCATCGCTATCTCAGGGATGCCCCACGAGCAGTACTTC. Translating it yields CVIAISGMPHEQYF.

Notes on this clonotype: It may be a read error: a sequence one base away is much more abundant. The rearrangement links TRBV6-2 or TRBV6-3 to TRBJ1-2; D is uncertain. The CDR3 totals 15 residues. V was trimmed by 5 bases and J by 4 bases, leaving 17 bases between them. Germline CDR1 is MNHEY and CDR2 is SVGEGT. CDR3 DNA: TGTGCCAGCAGTCCCCATGTAGGCCGAGTCTATGGCTACACCTTC. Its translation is CASSPHVGRVYGYTF.

In nucleotides, the CDR3 is TGTGCCAGCAGCTTGCCGACTAGCGGGAGGGCCCTCGGGGAGCTGTTTTTT. Translating gives CASSLPTSGRALGELFF. This chain links TRBV5-4 with TRBJ2-2; 14 bases map to TRBD2. V dropped 1 base and J dropped 7; count of bases not matched to a gene: 6. The CDR3 is made up of 17 amino acids. Per germline, CDR1 SGHNT and CDR2 YYREEE (reference sequence).

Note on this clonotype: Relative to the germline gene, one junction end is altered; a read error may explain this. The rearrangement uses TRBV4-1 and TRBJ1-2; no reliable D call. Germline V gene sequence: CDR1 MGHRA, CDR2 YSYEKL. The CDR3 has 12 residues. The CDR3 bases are TGCGTCAGCAGCCCGCCTCCTGGGGGCTACACCTTC. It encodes CVSSPPPGGYTF.

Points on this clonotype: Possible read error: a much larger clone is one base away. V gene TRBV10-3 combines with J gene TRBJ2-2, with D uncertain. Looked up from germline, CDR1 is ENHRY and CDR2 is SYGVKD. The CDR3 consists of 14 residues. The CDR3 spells CTISEFLGTGELFF. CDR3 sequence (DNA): TGTACCATCAGTGAGTTCTTGGGCACCGGGGAGCTGTTTTTT.

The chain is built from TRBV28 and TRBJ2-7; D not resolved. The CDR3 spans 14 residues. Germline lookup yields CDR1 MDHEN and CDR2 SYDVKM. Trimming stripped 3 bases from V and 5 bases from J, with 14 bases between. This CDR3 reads CASSFGVSPNEQYF. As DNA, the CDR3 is TGTGCCAGCAGTTTTGGTGTGAGTCCTAACGAGCAGTACTTC.

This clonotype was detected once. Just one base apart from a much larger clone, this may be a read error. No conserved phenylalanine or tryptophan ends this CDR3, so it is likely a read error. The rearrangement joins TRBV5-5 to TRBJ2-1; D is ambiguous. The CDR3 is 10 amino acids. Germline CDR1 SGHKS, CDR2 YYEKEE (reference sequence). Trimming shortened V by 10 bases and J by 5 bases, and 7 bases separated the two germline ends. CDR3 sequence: CAPPNNEQFL. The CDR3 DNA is TGTGCCCCCCCTAACAATGAGCAGTTCCTC.

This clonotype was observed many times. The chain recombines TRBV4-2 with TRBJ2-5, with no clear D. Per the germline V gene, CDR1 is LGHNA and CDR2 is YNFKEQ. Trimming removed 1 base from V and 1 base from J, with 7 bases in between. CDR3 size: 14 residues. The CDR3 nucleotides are TGTGCCAGCAGCCAAGGCGGATTCCAAGAGACCCAGTACTTC. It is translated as CASSQGGFQETQYF.

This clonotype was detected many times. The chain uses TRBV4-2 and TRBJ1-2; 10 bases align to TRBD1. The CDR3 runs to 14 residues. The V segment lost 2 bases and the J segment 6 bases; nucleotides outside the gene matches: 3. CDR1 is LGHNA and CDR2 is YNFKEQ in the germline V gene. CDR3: CASSQSGQGDGYTF. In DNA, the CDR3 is TGTGCCAGCAGCCAATCTGGACAGGGGGATGGCTACACCTTC.

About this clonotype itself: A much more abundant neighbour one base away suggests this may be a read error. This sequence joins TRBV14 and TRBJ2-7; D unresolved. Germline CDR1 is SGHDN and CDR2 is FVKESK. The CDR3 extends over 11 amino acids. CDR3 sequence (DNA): TGTGCCAGCAGCCAAGGGTACGAGCAGTGCTTC. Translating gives CASSQGYEQCF.

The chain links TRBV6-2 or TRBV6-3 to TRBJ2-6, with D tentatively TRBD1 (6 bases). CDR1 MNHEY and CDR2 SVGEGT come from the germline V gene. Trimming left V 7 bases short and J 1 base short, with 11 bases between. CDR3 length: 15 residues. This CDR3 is CASIDTGSGANVLTF. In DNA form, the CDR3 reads TGTGCCAGCATTGATACAGGGTCTGGGGCCAACGTCCTGACTTTC.

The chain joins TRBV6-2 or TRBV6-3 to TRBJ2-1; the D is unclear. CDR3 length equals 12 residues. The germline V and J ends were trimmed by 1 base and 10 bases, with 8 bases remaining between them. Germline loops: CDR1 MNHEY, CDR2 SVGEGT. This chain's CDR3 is CASSYYSYEQFF. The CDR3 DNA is TGTGCCAGCAGTTACTACTCCTACGAGCAGTTCTTC.

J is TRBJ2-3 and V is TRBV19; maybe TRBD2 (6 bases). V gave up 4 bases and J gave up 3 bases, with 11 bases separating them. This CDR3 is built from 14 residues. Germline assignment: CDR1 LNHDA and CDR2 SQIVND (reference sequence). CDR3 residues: CASSNGRVTDTQYF. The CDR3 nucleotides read TGTGCCAGTAGTAACGGGAGAGTGACAGATACGCAGTATTTT.